A single sample is the source of the 22 T cell receptor beta chains below, sequenced in a study of T cell responses to AZD1222 COVID-19 vaccine. TCRdb's copy holds only in-frame clones and misses some; the assay was immunoSEQ multiplex PCR. The profile covers about 120,000 clones, with more than 85% appearing a single time and 8.5% to 14% taken by the ten largest. The sample consisted of peripheral blood, taken on day 0 of MenACWY control vaccination. The receptor source for this set is an adult in good health.

This rearrangement joins TRBV6-2 or TRBV6-3 to TRBJ2-3, with 14 bases lining up with TRBD2. Unmatched junction bases numbered 4, after V lost 4 bases and J lost 4 bases. Germline V CDR1 and CDR2: MNHEY, SVGEGT. The CDR3 length is 16 residues. In DNA form, the CDR3 reads TGTGCCAGCAGTTCACGACTAGCGGGAGGGCCAGATACGCAGTATTTT. It translates to CASSSRLAGGPDTQYF.

The V gene is TRBV5-8, the J gene TRBJ2-1, with TRBD2 matching 10 bases. With 7 bases clipped from V and 4 bases from J, the junction kept 23 bases outside the gene matches. Germline values: CDR1 SGHTS, CDR2 YDEGEE. The CDR3 extends over 20 amino acids. This CDR3 is CASPAGLGGEGLAAYNEQFF. The CDR3 region has the DNA TGTGCCAGCCCCGCTGGCTTGGGGGGCGAAGGACTAGCGGCTTACAATGAGCAGTTCTTC.

The V call is TRBV3-1 (or the pseudogene TRBV3-2), the J call TRBJ1-3; the D gene is possibly TRBD1 (5 bases). The CDR3 is made up of 14 amino acids. Trimming removed 4 bases at V and 0 bases at J, with 7 bases between. The germline V gene has CDR1 LGHDT and CDR2 YNNKEL (reference sequence). The CDR3 sequence: CASSRQYSGNTIYF. Here the CDR3 DNA reads TGTGCCAGCAGCCGACAGTACTCTGGAAACACCATATATTTT.

The chain is built from TRBV5-4 and TRBJ1-4, with 9 bases fitting TRBD1. The CDR3 is 14 amino acids. The J segment lost 8 bases and the V segment lost 2 bases, leaving 4 bases of the junction unmatched. In germline, CDR1 is SGHNT, CDR2 YYREEE (reference sequence). This CDR3 reads CASSLQGAVEKLFF. CDR3 DNA: TGTGCCAGCAGCTTACAGGGGGCAGTCGAAAAACTGTTTTTT.

V gene TRBV5-1 combines with J gene TRBJ2-1; D is unclear. Germline CDR1 reads SGHRS; CDR2 reads YFSETQ. Trimming took 0 bases from V and 6 from J, leaving 4 bases between them. The CDR3 runs 12 residues. This CDR3 reads CASSLASNEQFF. The CDR3 bases are TGCGCCAGCAGCTTGGCTAGCAATGAGCAGTTCTTC.

This sequence joins TRBV6-6 and TRBJ1-2, with D maybe TRBD1 (5 bases). CDR1 is MNHNY, CDR2 SVGAGI, per germline (reference sequence). This CDR3 spans 14 amino acids. Deletions cut 6 bases from V and 4 bases from J, with 15 bases between. The CDR3 region is CASSEGVESYGYTF. The CDR3 DNA reads TGTGCCAGCAGCGAAGGGGTAGAAAGCTATGGCTACACCTTC.

V is TRBV2 and J is TRBJ2-7; the D is unclear. CDR3 length: 11 residues. Trimming pared 4 bases from V and 4 bases from J, leaving 5 bases between. Per germline, CDR1 SNHLY and CDR2 FYNNEI. In DNA, the CDR3 is TGTGCCAGCAGTGCAGGATACGAGCAGTACTTC. Protein: CASSAGYEQYF.

The V call is TRBV2, the J call TRBJ1-5, with 7 nucleotides matching TRBD1. This CDR3 spans 15 amino acids. Germline assignment: CDR1 SNHLY and CDR2 FYNNEI. V gave up 6 bases and J gave up 1 base; unmatched junction bases: 6. The chain's CDR3 is CASRETGFSNQPQHF. The CDR3 DNA reads as TGTGCCAGCAGGGAGACAGGGTTCAGCAATCAGCCCCAGCATTTT.

This rearrangement joins TRBV21-1 to TRBJ1-1. TRBV21-1 is a pseudogene. This CDR3 spans 16 amino acids. In nucleotides, the CDR3 is TGTGCCAGCAGCCCTAGACCGGGGTGGAAGGCCGAGGAAGCTTTCTTT. Encoded protein: CASSPRPGWKAEEAFF.

The gene calls are TRBV5-1 and TRBJ2-1, with 9 bases that match TRBD1. V lost 4 bases to trimming and J lost 7 bases; unmatched junction nucleotides: 6. This CDR3 comprises 14 residues. Germline CDR1 and CDR2: SGHRS and YFSETQ. CDR3 protein: CASSRDRVLNEQFF. The CDR3 DNA sequence: TGCGCCAGCAGCCGGGACAGGGTATTAAATGAGCAGTTCTTC.

This clone was detected a few times. The rearrangement links TRBV15 to TRBJ1-2, with D tentatively TRBD1 (5 bases). The CDR3 is 13 residues long. Between the trimmed V and J ends, which lost 5 bases and 8 bases, there was a span of 15 bases. Per germline, CDR1 LNHNV and CDR2 YYDKDF (reference sequence). The CDR3 protein is CATSLGRVGGYTF. The CDR3 nucleotides are TGTGCCACCAGCCTAGGCAGGGTCGGGGGCTACACCTTC.

The J gene is TRBJ1-2, the V gene TRBV12-3 or TRBV12-4, with unresolved D. Trimming took off 1 base at V and 10 bases at J, with 13 bases between the two ends. CDR3 length: 13 residues. DNA for the CDR3: TGTGCCAGCAGTTTAGGGAAACTGAGCGACTACACCTTC. This codes for CASSLGKLSDYTF.

The gene calls are TRBV7-3 and TRBJ1-6; the D gene is possibly TRBD1 (6 bases). V was shortened by 4 bases and J by 10 bases, with 14 bases between the two germline ends. CDR3 length equals 14 residues. The germline CDR1 and CDR2 sequences are SGHTA and FQGTGA. In DNA form, the CDR3 reads TGTGCCAGCAGCTCAGCGGGACAAAGATCACCCCTCCACTTT. As protein: CASSSAGQRSPLHF.

The CDR3 region is CASSSSSGNTIYF. Written as DNA, the CDR3 is TGTGCCAGCAGCTCTTCGTCGGGAAACACCATATATTTT. The J gene is TRBJ1-3, the V gene TRBV9; D call uncertain. The V gene lost 4 bases and the J gene lost 4 bases, with 9 bases spanning the gap. CDR3 length equals 13 residues. Germline V gives CDR1 SGDLS, CDR2 YYNGEE. Full variable domain (missing parts from reference TRBV9 and TRBJ1-3): DSGVTQTPKHLITATGQRVTLRCSPRSGDLSVYWYQQSLDQGLQFLIQYYNGEERAKGNILERFSAQQFPDLHSELNLSSLELGDSALYFCASSSSSGNTIYFGEGSWLTVV.

The CDR3 sequence: CASSSPPSGGITEAFF. DNA of the CDR3: TGTGCCAGCAGCTCACCCCCTTCTGGAGGGATCACTGAAGCTTTCTTT. This chain joins TRBV11-1 and TRBJ1-1; no definite D call. Germline CDR1 is SGHAT and CDR2 is FQDESV (reference sequence). The CDR3 has 16 residues. V was shortened by 4 bases and J by 4 bases, with 19 bases between the two germline ends.

The genes are TRBV4-3 and TRBJ2-7, with D perhaps TRBD1 or TRBD2 (5 bases each). CDR3 length: 15 residues. The V end was cut by 0 bases, the J end by 3 bases, with 12 bases between. CDR1 LGHNA and CDR2 YSLEER come from the germline V gene. The CDR3 DNA follows: TGCGCCAGCAGCCAAGACCCGAGGGACGTCTACGAGCAGTACTTC. The encoded protein is CASSQDPRDVYEQYF.

This chain joins TRBV5-5 and TRBJ1-1; D ambiguous. With 5 bases removed from V and 3 bases from J, the gap between germline ends came to 8 bases. This CDR3 has 12 amino acids. The V gene's germline CDR1 is SGHKS and CDR2 YYEKEE (reference sequence). The CDR3 nucleotides are TGTGCCAGCAGGGGTCTAGACACTGAAGCTTTCTTT. Protein sequence: CASRGLDTEAFF.

The CDR3 loop is CASSGAATNEKLFF. The CDR3 bases are TGTGCCAGCAGTGGGGCAGCAACTAATGAAAAACTGTTTTTT. The rearrangement joins TRBV27 to TRBJ1-4, with a possible D match to TRBD1 (5 bases). V was clipped by 5 bases and J by 0 bases, with 7 bases between them. This CDR3 contains 14 residues. Germline V gives CDR1 MNHEY, CDR2 SMNVEV (reference sequence).

The rearrangement uses TRBV3-1 (or the pseudogene TRBV3-2) and TRBJ1-3; no definite D call. Trimming left V 4 bases short and J 1 base short, with 11 bases between. CDR1 and CDR2 from the germline V gene are LGHDT and YNNKEL (reference sequence). CDR3 length equals 15 residues. CDR3 in amino acids: CASSPWVGSGNTIYF. CDR3 bases: TGTGCCAGCAGCCCCTGGGTGGGTTCTGGAAACACCATATATTTT.

The chain is built from TRBV12-3 or TRBV12-4 and TRBJ1-2; D remains unclear. Trimming took 1 base from V and 4 from J, leaving 4 bases between them. The CDR3 sequence is 12 residues long. DNA of the CDR3: TGTGCCAGCAGTTTAGACACCTATGGCTACACCTTC. The encoded protein is CASSLDTYGYTF.

The V and J genes are TRBV5-5 and TRBJ2-1, with D perhaps TRBD2 (6 bases). Trimming took off 1 base at V and 12 bases at J, with 23 bases between the two ends. The CDR3 sequence is 16 residues long. Germline values: CDR1 SGHKS, CDR2 YYEKEE (reference sequence). The CDR3 DNA reads TGTGCCAGCAGCTTGAATGCAGAAGCGGGCAGTAGTGGGCAGTTCTTC. As protein: CASSLNAEAGSSGQFF.

This clone was recorded only once. V is TRBV30 and J is TRBJ2-5; either TRBD1 or TRBD2 may fit D (5 bases each). This CDR3 has 15 amino acids. The germline gives CDR1 GTSNPN, CDR2 SVGIG (reference sequence). The ends were cut back, 1 base at V and 7 bases at J, with 19 bases in the middle. The CDR3 here is CAWSGQGRGLVTQYF. The CDR3 DNA follows: TGTGCCTGGAGTGGGCAGGGTCGGGGCCTAGTGACCCAGTACTTC.